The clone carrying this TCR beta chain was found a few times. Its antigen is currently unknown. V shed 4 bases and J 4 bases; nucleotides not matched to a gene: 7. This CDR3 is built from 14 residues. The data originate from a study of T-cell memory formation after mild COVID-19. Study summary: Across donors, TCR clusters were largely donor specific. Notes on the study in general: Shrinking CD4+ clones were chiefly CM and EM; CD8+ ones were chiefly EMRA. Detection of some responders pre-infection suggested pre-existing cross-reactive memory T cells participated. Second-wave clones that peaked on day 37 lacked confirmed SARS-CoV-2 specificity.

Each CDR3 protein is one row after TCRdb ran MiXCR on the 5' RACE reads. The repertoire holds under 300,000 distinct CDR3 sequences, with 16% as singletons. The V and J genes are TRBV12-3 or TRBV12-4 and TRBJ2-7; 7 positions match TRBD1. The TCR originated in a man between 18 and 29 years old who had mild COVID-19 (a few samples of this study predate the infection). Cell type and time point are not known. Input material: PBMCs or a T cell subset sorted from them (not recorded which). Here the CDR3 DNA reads TGTGCCAGCAGTTCGACGGGACAGAGGTACGAGCAGTACTTC. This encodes CASSSTGQRYEQYF.